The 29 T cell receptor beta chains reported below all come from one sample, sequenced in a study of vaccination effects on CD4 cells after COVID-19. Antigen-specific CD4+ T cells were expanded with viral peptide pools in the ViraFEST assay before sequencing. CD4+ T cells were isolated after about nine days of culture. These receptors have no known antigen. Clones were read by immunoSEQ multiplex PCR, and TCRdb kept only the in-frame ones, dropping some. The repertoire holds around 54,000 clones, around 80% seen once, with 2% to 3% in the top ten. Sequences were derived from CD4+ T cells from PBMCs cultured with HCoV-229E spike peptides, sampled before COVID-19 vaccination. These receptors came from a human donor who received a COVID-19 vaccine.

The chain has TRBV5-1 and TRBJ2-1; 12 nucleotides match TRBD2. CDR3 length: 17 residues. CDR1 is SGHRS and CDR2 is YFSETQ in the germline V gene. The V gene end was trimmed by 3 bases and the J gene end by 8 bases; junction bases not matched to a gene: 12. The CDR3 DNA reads TGCGCCAGCAGCTCCATGACGACTAGCGGGGGATACGATGAGCAGTTCTTC. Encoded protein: CASSSMTTSGGYDEQFF. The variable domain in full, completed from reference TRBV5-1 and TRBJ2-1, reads KAGVTQTPRYLIKTRGQQVTLSCSPISGHRSVSWYQQTPGQGLQFLFEYFSETQRNKGNFPGRFSGRQFSNSRSEMNVSTLELGDSALYLCASSSMTTSGGYDEQFFGPGTRLTVL.

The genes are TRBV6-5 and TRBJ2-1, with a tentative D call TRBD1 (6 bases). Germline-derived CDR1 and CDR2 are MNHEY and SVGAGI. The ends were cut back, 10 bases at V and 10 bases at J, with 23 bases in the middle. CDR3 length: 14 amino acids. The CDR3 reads CAITSGVLNLEQFF. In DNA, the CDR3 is TGTGCCATTACCTCAGGGGTACTGAACCTCGAGCAGTTCTTC.

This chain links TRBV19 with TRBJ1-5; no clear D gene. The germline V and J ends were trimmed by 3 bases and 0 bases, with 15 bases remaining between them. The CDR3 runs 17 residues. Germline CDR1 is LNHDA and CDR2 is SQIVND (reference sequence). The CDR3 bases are TGTGCCAGTAGTATTCGCCCCGGGCCAAATAGCAATCAGCCCCAGCATTTT. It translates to CASSIRPGPNSNQPQHF.

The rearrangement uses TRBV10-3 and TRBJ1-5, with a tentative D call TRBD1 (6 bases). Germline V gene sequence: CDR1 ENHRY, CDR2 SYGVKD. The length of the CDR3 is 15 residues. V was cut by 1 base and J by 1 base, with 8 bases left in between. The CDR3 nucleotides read TGTGCCATCAGTGAGTTTACAGGGAGCAATCAGCCCCAGCATTTT. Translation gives CAISEFTGSNQPQHF.

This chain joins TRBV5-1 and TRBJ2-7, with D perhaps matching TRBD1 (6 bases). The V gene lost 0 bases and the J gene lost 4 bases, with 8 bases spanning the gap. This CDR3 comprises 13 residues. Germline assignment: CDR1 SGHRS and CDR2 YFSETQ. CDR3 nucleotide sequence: TGCGCCAGCAGCTTGGACAGGGAGTACGAGCAGTACGTC. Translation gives CASSLDREYEQYV.

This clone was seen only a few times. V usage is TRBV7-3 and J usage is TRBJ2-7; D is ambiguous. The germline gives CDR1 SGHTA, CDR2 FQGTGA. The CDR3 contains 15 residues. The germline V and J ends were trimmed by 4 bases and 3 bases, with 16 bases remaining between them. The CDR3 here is CASSSVWQVCYEQYV. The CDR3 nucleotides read TGTGCCAGCAGCTCCGTTTGGCAGGTCTGCTACGAGCAGTACGTC.

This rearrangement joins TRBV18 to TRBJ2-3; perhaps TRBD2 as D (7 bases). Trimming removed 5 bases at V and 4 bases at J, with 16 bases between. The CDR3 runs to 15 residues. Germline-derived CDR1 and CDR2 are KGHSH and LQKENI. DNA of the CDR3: TGTGCCAGCTCATCGGGGGCGGGGGCCGCAGATACGCAGTATTTT. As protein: CASSSGAGAADTQYF.

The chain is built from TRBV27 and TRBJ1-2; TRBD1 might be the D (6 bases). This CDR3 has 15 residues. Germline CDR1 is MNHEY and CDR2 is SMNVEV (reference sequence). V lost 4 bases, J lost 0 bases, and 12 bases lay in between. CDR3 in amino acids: CASSSIQGSNYGYTF. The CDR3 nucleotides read TGTGCCAGCAGTTCCATACAGGGCTCTAACTATGGCTACACCTTC.

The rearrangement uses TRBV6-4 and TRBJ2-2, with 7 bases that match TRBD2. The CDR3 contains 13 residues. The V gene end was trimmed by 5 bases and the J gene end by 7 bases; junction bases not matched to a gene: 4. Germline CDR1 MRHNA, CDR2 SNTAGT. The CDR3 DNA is TGTGCCAGCAGTCGGGAGGCAGGCGGGGAGCTGTTTTTT. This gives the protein CASSREAGGELFF.

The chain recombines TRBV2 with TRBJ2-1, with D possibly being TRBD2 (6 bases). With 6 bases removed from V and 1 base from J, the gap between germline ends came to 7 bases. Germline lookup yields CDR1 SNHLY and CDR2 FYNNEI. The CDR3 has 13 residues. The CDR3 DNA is TGTGCCAGCAGGGAGGGGTCCTACAATGAGCAGTTCTTC. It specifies CASREGSYNEQFF.

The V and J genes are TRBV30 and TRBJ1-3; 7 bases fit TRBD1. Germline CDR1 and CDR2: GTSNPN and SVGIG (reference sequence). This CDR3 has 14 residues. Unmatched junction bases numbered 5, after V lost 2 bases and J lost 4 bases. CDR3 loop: CAWSPGTDGNTIYF. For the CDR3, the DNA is TGTGCCTGGAGTCCCGGGACAGACGGAAACACCATATATTTT.

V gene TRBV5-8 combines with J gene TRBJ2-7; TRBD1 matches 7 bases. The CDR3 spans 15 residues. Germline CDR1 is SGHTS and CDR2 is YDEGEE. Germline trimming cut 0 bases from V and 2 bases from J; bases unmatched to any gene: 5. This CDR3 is CASSLGQGNAYEQYV. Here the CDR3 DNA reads TGTGCCAGCAGCTTGGGACAGGGAAACGCCTACGAGCAGTACGTC.

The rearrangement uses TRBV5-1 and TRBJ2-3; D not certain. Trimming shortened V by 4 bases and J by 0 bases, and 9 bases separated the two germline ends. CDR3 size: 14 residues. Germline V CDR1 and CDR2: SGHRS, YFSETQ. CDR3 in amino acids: CASSKEYSTDTQYF. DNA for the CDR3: TGCGCCAGCAGCAAGGAATATAGCACAGATACGCAGTATTTT.

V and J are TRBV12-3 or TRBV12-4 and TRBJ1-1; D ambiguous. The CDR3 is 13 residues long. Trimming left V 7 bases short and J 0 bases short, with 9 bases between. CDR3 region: CASILRVNTEAFF. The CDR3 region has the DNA TGTGCCAGCATCCTTAGGGTGAACACTGAAGCTTTCTTT.

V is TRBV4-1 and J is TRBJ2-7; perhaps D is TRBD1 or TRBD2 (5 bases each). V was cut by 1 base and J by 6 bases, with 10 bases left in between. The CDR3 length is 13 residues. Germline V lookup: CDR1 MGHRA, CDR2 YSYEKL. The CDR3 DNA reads TGCGCCAGCAGCCAAGTACCGGGGCGCGAGCAGTACGTC. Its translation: CASSQVPGREQYV.

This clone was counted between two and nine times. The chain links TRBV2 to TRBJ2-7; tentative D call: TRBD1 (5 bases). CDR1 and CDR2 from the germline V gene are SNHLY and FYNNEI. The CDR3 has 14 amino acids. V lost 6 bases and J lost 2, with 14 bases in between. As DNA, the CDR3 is TGTGCCAGCAGCGGATTAGGGGATGCCTACGAGCAGTACGTC. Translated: CASSGLGDAYEQYV.

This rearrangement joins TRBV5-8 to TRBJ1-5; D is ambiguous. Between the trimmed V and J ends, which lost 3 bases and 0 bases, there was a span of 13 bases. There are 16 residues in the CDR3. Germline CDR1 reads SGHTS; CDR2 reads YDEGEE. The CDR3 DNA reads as TGTGCCAGCAGCTCGGGCCAGACAAATAGCAATCAGCCCCAGCATTTT. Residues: CASSSGQTNSNQPQHF.

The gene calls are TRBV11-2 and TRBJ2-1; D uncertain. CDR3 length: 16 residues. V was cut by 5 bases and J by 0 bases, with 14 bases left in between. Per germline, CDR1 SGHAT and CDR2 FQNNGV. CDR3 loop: CASSPLGVSSYNEQFF. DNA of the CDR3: TGTGCCAGCAGCCCCCTAGGTGTGAGCTCCTACAATGAGCAGTTCTTC. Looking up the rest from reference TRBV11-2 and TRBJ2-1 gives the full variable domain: EAGVAQSPRYKIIEKRQSVAFWCNPISGHATLYWYQQILGQGPKLLIQFQNNGVVDDSQLPKDRFSAERLKGVDSTLKIQPAKLEDSAVYLCASSPLGVSSYNEQFFGPGTRLTVL.

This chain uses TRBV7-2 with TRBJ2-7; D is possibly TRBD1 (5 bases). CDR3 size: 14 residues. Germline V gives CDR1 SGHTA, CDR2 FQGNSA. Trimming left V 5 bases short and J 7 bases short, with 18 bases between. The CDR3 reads CASSLDAGMGEQYV. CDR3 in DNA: TGTGCCAGCAGCCTAGACGCAGGGATGGGAGAGCAGTACGTC.

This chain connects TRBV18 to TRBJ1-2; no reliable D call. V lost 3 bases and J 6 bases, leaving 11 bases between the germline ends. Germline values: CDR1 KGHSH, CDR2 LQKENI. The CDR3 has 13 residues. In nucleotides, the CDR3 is TGTGCCAGCTCACCCAAGGTTTTCGATGGCTACACCTTC. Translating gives CASSPKVFDGYTF.

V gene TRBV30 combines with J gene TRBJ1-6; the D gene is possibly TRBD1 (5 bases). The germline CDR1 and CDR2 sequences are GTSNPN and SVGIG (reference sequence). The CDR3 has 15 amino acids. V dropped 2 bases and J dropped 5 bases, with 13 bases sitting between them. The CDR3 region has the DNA TGTGCCTGGAGTAGAAGAAGGGGAAATAATTCACCCCTCCACTTT. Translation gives CAWSRRRGNNSPLHF.

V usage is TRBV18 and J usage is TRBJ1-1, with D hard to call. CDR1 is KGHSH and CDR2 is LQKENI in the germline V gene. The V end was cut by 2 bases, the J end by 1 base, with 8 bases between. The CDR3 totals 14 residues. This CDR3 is CASSPWVGNTEAFF. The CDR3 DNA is TGTGCCAGCTCACCATGGGTGGGGAACACTGAAGCTTTCTTT.

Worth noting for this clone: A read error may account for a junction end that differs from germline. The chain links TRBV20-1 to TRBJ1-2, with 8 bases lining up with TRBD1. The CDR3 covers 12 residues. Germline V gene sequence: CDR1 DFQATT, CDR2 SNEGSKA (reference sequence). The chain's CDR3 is CSASPPTRDRYF. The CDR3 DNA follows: TGCAGTGCTAGTCCCCCCACCCGGGACAGGTACTTC.

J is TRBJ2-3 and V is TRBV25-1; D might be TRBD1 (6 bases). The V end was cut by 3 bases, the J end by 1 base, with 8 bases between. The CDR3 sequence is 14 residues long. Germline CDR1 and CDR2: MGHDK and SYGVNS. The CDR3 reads CASSDPGGTDTQYF. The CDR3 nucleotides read TGTGCCAGCAGTGACCCAGGGGGCACAGATACGCAGTATTTT.

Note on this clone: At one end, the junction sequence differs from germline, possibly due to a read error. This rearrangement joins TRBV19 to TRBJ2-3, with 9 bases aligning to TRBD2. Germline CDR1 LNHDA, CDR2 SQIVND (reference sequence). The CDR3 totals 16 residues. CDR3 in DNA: TGTGCCAGTGCGGGGGGCCCGGGGACTAGCATAGATACGCAGTATTTT. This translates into CASAGGPGTSIDTQYF. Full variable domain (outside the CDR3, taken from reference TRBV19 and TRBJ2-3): DGGITQSPKYLFRKEGQNVTLSCEQNLNHDAMYWYRQDPGQGLRLIYYSQIVNDFQKGDIAEGYSVSREKKESFPLTVTSAQKNPTAFYLCASAGGPGTSIDTQYFGPGTRLTVL.

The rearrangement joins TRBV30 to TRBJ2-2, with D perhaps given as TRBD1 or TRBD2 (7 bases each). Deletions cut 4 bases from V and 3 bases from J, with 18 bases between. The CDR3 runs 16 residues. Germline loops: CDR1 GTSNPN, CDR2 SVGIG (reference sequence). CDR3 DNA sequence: TGTGCCTGGACTCCTAAGGGGGCGGGGGACACCGGGGAGCTGTTTTTT. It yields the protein CAWTPKGAGDTGELFF.

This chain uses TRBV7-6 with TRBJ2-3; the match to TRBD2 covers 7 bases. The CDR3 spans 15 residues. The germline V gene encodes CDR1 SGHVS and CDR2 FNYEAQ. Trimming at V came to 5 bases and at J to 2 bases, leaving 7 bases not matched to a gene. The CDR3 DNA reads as TGTGCCAGCAGCCCCCAAAGGGACTACACAGATACGCAGTATTTT. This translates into CASSPQRDYTDTQYF.

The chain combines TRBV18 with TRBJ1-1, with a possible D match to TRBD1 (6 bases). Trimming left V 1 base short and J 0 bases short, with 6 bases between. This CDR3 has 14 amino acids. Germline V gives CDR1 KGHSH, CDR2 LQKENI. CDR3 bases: TGTGCCAGCTCACCACGGGACATGAACACTGAAGCTTTCTTT. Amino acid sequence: CASSPRDMNTEAFF.

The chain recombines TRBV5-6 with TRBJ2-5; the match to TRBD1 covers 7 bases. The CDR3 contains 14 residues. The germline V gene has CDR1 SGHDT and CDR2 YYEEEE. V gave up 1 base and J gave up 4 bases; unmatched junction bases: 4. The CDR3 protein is CASSLHRGGETQYF. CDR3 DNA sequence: TGTGCCAGCAGCTTGCACAGGGGTGGAGAGACCCAGTACTTC.